One sample yielded the 3 T cell receptor beta chains listed below, sequenced in a study of cytotoxic CD8 clonotypes in ibrutinib-treated CLL. Sequencing used immunoSEQ multiplex PCR; TCRdb keeps in-frame clones, though not all of them. The sample holds 100,000 to 150,000 clones; approximately 85% are singletons and the top ten take over 2%. Sequencing used PBMCs, obtained after 24 months of ibrutinib treatment. Receptor source: a human donor with chronic lymphocytic leukemia.

The rearrangement uses TRBV7-2 and TRBJ1-5; D gene unclear. The CDR3 has 14 amino acids. CDR1 is SGHTA, CDR2 FQGNSA, per germline. Trimming stripped 1 base from V and 0 bases from J, with 4 bases between. The CDR3 DNA reads TGTGCCAGCAGCTTAGATTATAGCAATCAGCCCCAGCATTTT. This translates into CASSLDYSNQPQHF. The complete variable domain, with remaining parts taken from reference TRBV7-2 and TRBJ1-5, reads GAGVSQSPSNKVTEKGKDVELRCDPISGHTALYWYRQSLGQGLEFLIYFQGNSAPDKSGLPSDRFSAERTGGSVSTLTIQRTQQEDSAVYLCASSLDYSNQPQHFGDGTRLSIL.

The chain employs TRBV19 and TRBJ2-7; 11 bases match TRBD1. The CDR3 totals 15 residues. V was pared by 1 base and J by 3 bases, with 2 bases of the junction left unmatched. In germline, CDR1 is LNHDA, CDR2 SQIVND (reference sequence). The CDR3 region has the DNA TGTGCCAGTAGTATAGGGACAGGGGGCTACTACGAGCAGTACTTC. This gives the protein CASSIGTGGYYEQYF.

The rearrangement uses TRBV7-2 and TRBJ2-7, with TRBD1 identical over 10 bases. Looked up from germline, CDR1 is SGHTA and CDR2 is FQGNSA. The CDR3 extends over 15 amino acids. V shed 4 bases and J 3 bases; nucleotides not matched to a gene: 6. This CDR3 is CASSSRRDRGYEQYF. In DNA form, the CDR3 reads TGTGCCAGCAGCTCGAGGCGGGACAGGGGCTACGAGCAGTACTTC.